Presented here are 13 T cell receptor beta chains from one specimen sequenced in a study of molecular identifiers for immune sequencing clone quantification. One entry per CDR3 protein results from TCRdb running MiXCR on the PCR reads. Among around 89,000 distinct CDR3 sequences listed, over 15% were seen once. Sample: naive CD8+ T cells from blood, with Jurkat cell RNA spiked in. Subset: FACS-sorted CD8+CD4-CCR7+CD45RA+ naive T cells. These receptor sequences come from a human donor in good health. Some libraries in this study had Jurkat cell RNA spiked in.

A word on this clonotype: Its ends do not fully match the called genes, so a read error is possible. The chain joins TRBV19 to TRBJ2-7, with D unclear. The germline V gene encodes CDR1 LNHDA and CDR2 SQIVND (reference sequence). This CDR3 is 13 amino acids long. CDR3 residues: CTSSPSGSYGQYF. Here the CDR3 DNA reads TGTACCAGTAGCCCCTCCGGATCCTACGGGCAGTACTTC.

A few counts support this clonotype. The rearrangement links TRBV14 to TRBJ2-7; 9 bases line up with TRBD1. Germline V gives CDR1 SGHDN, CDR2 FVKESK. J gave up 5 bases and V 7 bases, and 6 bases lay outside the gene matches. The CDR3 is 13 amino acids. The CDR3 here is CASTTGGSNEQYF. CDR3 bases: TGTGCCAGCACCACAGGGGGCTCTAACGAGCAGTACTTC.

This clonotype was observed at least ten times. The chain links TRBV7-6 to TRBJ2-5; D gene uncertain. The V gene lost 2 bases and the J gene lost 2 bases, with 15 bases spanning the gap. Germline V gene sequence: CDR1 SGHVS, CDR2 FNYEAQ. The length of the CDR3 is 16 residues. The CDR3 nucleotides read TGTGCCAGCAGCTTATCGTCCGGAATACAACAAGAGACCCAGTACTTC. This gives the protein CASSLSSGIQQETQYF.

This clonotype was observed many times. The V and J genes are TRBV27 and TRBJ1-1; perhaps TRBD1 as D (5 bases). The CDR3 runs to 14 residues. Germline V gives CDR1 MNHEY, CDR2 SMNVEV (reference sequence). The V end lost 5 bases, the J end lost 8 bases, and 18 bases lay between the germline ends. The CDR3 DNA reads as TGTGCCAGCAGTATAATGCCGACAGCAAGCGAAGCTTTCTTT. Translation: CASSIMPTASEAFF.

This clonotype came up many times. This chain links TRBV27 with TRBJ2-2; 13 bases agree with TRBD2. After removal of 4 bases from V and 4 bases from J, the junction contained 6 bases not matched to a gene. This CDR3 comprises 17 residues. Germline V gene sequence: CDR1 MNHEY, CDR2 SMNVEV (reference sequence). The CDR3 nucleotides are TGTGCCAGCAGTTCTGTGGGGACTAGCGGGGCCACCGGGGAGCTGTTTTTT. Its protein is CASSSVGTSGATGELFF.

This clonotype showed up many times. The V and J genes are TRBV30 and TRBJ1-2, with D perhaps matching TRBD1 (5 bases). Germline CDR1 GTSNPN, CDR2 SVGIG (reference sequence). V lost 5 bases to trimming and J lost 11 bases, with 15 bases between them. The CDR3 is 11 residues long. CDR3 sequence (DNA): TGTGCCTGGGGGGGACCGACTGATTACACCTTC. It specifies CAWGGPTDYTF.

The table lists this clonotype with many counts. The rearrangement uses TRBV12-3 or TRBV12-4 and TRBJ2-1; 7 nucleotides align to TRBD1. The V and J ends lost 5 bases and 2 bases, in that order; junction bases with no gene match: 9. This CDR3 comprises 16 residues. The CDR3 DNA is TGTGCCAGCAGTCGCAAGCCGGGACAGCCCTACAATGAGCAGTTCTTC. Its protein product is CASSRKPGQPYNEQFF.

This clonotype was counted many times. This chain connects TRBV2 to TRBJ1-1; weak D call: TRBD1 (5 bases). CDR1 is SNHLY, CDR2 FYNNEI, per germline. Trimming stripped 6 bases from V and 1 base from J, with 21 bases between. The CDR3 is made up of 17 amino acids. CDR3 DNA: TGTGCCAGCAGACCCGACCATACCTTGACAGAGAACACTGAAGCTTTCTTT. It is translated as CASRPDHTLTENTEAFF.

This clonotype was observed many times. The chain uses TRBV9 and TRBJ2-7; D is uncertain. The CDR3 loop spans 12 amino acids. The germline V and J ends were trimmed by 4 bases and 4 bases, with 9 bases remaining between them. Germline assignment: CDR1 SGDLS and CDR2 YYNGEE. The chain's CDR3 is CASSPGVYEQYF. CDR3 nucleotide sequence: TGTGCCAGCAGCCCAGGTGTTTACGAGCAGTACTTC.

In this sample, this clonotype turned up many times. This chain uses TRBV6-2 or TRBV6-3 with TRBJ2-7; D perhaps matches TRBD2 (5 bases). In germline, CDR1 is MNHEY, CDR2 SVGEGT. The CDR3 length is 13 residues. The V end was cut by 5 bases, the J end by 2 bases, with 10 bases between. CDR3 sequence reads: CASSVGGAYEQYF. The CDR3 DNA is TGTGCCAGCAGTGTCGGAGGAGCCTACGAGCAGTACTTC.

The CDR3 DNA reads as TGTGCCAGCAGTTACTCGGGCCCCGCGGACGAGCAGTACTTC. Its protein is CASSYSGPADEQYF. The chain carries TRBV6-5 and TRBJ2-7, with no clear D. The CDR3 length is 14 residues. Germline assignment: CDR1 MNHEY and CDR2 SVGAGI. The V end was cut by 0 bases, the J end by 5 bases, with 11 bases between.

On this clonotype: A much larger clone sits a single nucleotide away, making a read error possible. CDR3 DNA: TGTGCCAGCAGTTTAAGTGGGGACACCGCTAACGAGCAGTGCTTC. This encodes CASSLSGDTANEQCF. The chain joins TRBV27 to TRBJ2-7, with D possibly being TRBD1 (6 bases). This CDR3 has 15 amino acids. The germline V gene has CDR1 MNHEY and CDR2 SMNVEV (reference sequence).

V gene TRBV11-2 combines with J gene TRBJ2-7; 9 nucleotides match TRBD1. This CDR3 contains 14 residues. The V gene end was trimmed by 3 bases and the J gene end by 2 bases; junction bases not matched to a gene: 2. In germline, CDR1 is SGHAT, CDR2 FQNNGV. In nucleotides, the CDR3 is TGTGCCAGCAGCTTCCGGGACAGGGCCTACGAGCAGTACTTC. It encodes CASSFRDRAYEQYF.